The rows below give T cell receptor beta chains drawn from one sample of a study of T cells expressing NK-cell markers. TCRdb re-called the 5' RACE reads and gives one entry per CDR3 protein, without DNA. This sample contains 500,000 to 600,000 distinct CDR3 sequences. Source material: blood T cells: a sorted CD56 or NKG2C T cell subset, CD4+ or CD8+ T cells, or bulk PBMC T cells (not recorded which). These receptors all come from a man younger than 35 in good health. Each CDR3 is given with its conserved first and last residue. Fields, in order: CDR3 length, V gene, J gene, CDR3 protein.

18	TRBV9	TRBJ2-3	CASSAYPGLAGASDTQYF
12	TRBV28	TRBJ2-7	CASSRGAYEQYF
15	TRBV28	TRBJ1-1	CASSLSPVGRGKAFF
14	TRBV12-3/TRBV12-4	TRBJ2-3	CASSPRASTDTQYF
13	TRBV5-1	TRBJ2-1	CASSFGPSDEQFF
12	TRBV7-9	TRBJ1-2	CASSPEYDGYTF
15	TRBV24-1	TRBJ2-1	CATSDPSRPYNEQFF
15	TRBV5-1	TRBJ2-1	CASSPSGRTANEQFF
15	TRBV12-3/TRBV12-4	TRBJ1-4	CASSDPGLLYEKLFF
12	TRBV3-1	TRBJ2-1	CASSLGGGILFF
14	TRBV5-1	TRBJ1-6	CASSLGKLNSPLHF
16	TRBV10-3	TRBJ2-3	CAISGTGTGSSDTQYF
15	TRBV9	TRBJ1-5	CASSVAGTLNQPQHF
15	TRBV11-2	TRBJ2-2	CASSLQGLSTGELFF
12	TRBV3-1	TRBJ2-1	CASSPLESEQFF
13	TRBV7-2	TRBJ2-1	CASSTSAHNEQFF
12	TRBV18	TRBJ2-5	CASSRDRETQYF
13	TRBV12-3/TRBV12-4	TRBJ2-1	CASSLGQRDEQFF
15	TRBV5-5	TRBJ2-1	CASSPQGIAYNEQFF
20	TRBV12-3/TRBV12-4	TRBJ2-1	CASSWGGTSGRSSSYNEQFF
16	TRBV5-1	TRBJ1-1	CASSLVMSTGGTEAFF
12	TRBV15	TRBJ2-7	CATRGRTYEQYF
15	TRBV12-3/TRBV12-4	TRBJ2-2	CASSFGQGNTGELFF
15	TRBV6-5	TRBJ2-3	CASSYFGPITDTQYF
13	TRBV6-6	TRBJ1-1	CASSYRPGSKAFF
12	TRBV2	TRBJ2-3	CAGRGRTDTQYF
14	TRBV5-1	TRBJ2-1	CASSLDRDRDEQFF
15	TRBV4-1	TRBJ2-1	CASIASGVFYNEQFF
15	TRBV6-1	TRBJ2-6	CASSRRGSGANVLTF
11	TRBV25-1	TRBJ2-1	CASVQGNEQFF
15	TRBV15	TRBJ2-1	CATSKLYGADNEQFF
15	TRBV5-6	TRBJ2-2	CASSSTGVSTGELFF
15	TRBV7-2	TRBJ2-7	CASSLTTGGPYEQYF
15	TRBV10-3	TRBJ2-3	CAISSGTGWTDTQYF
17	TRBV5-6	TRBJ2-3	CASSLVDSGRATDTQYF
16	TRBV7-9	TRBJ1-1	CASSQGQDIMNTEAFF
17	TRBV5-1	TRBJ1-1	CASSFIRQGDLNTEAFF
14	TRBV6-1	TRBJ1-1	CASSAGGANTEAFF
13	TRBV20-1	TRBJ2-1	CSATSQPYNEQFF
16	TRBV7-8	TRBJ2-1	CASSLVTRSSYNEQFF
13	TRBV5-1	TRBJ2-2	CASSPAGVGELFF
15	TRBV6-5	TRBJ1-5	CASRRQADSNQPQHF
16	TRBV15	TRBJ2-1	CATSRRSGTGRNEQFF
13	TRBV4-3	TRBJ1-2	CASSQDGGSGYTF
14	TRBV6-5	TRBJ2-7	CASSYGQDYYEQYF
15	TRBV7-2	TRBJ2-7	CASSPPGLAGVEQYF
11	TRBV29-1	TRBJ1-1	CSALIAVEAFF
15	TRBV18	TRBJ2-3	CASSPLYSSTDTQYF
16	TRBV10-3	TRBJ1-1	CASGAPGQGPGGEAFF
14	TRBV28	TRBJ2-3	CASSFMTSTDTQYF
15	TRBV5-5	TRBJ2-1	CASSLAVRGDNEQFF
12	TRBV20-1	TRBJ2-1	CSASFGRDEQFF
14	TRBV5-1	TRBJ2-7	CASSPQGRGDEQYF
14	TRBV29-1	TRBJ2-1	CSVGLGGPGNEQFF